This record concerns one T cell receptor beta chain sequence. What it recognizes is unknown. Only in-frame clones appear in the TCRdb table, and some are missing; sequencing was by immunoSEQ multiplex PCR. The sample includes 53,000 or so clones, 80% to 90% of them seen just once. This entry belongs to a study of lymphopenia after photon versus proton radiotherapy. Findings and limits, study-wide: Under photons, naive T cells and diversity fell while effector/memory populations rose. Only patients who died were analyzed for survival; proton advantage is unproven. Post-nadir diversity loss with photons came from oligoclonal expansion, particularly CD8+ Temra cells. Post-nadir TCR diversity decline inversely tracked overall survival among those who died.

The receptor was isolated from a man between 50 and 59 years old with gastric cancer. The input for sequencing was peripheral blood, taken from a patient treated with photon-based radiotherapy.

The CDR3 region has the DNA TGTGCCAGCAGTTATCGACTAGCGGGAAACCACAATGAGCAGTTCTTC. This codes for CASSYRLAGNHNEQFF. This chain uses TRBV6-4 with TRBJ2-1; 11 bases agree with TRBD2. The CDR3 extends over 16 amino acids. CDR1 is MRHNA and CDR2 is SNTAGT in the germline V gene. V trimming: 5 bases; J trimming: 5 bases; junction bases outside the gene matches: 8.